This TCR beta chain is drawn from a study of blood T cell repertoires in COVID-19. Study at large: T cells, B-cell-depleted T cells, or PBMCs provided the cDNA or gDNA that served as material.

CDR1 SGHNT and CDR2 YYREEE come from the germline V gene (reference sequence). This CDR3 has 15 amino acids. Germline trimming cut 0 bases from V and 8 bases from J; bases unmatched to any gene: 7. Per the original methods: By means of reference gene primer amplification, nucleated cell counts were estimated. Data came from immunoSEQ multiplex PCR; TCRdb stores just in-frame clones and leaves some out. The V and J calls and clone size come from that table; D and trimming were worked out from the DNA. In the table there are about 120,000 clones, approximately 80% of which are singletons. Sequenced material: peripheral blood. The chain uses TRBV5-4 and TRBJ2-1; 8 bases line up with TRBD2. The clonotype comes from a man aged 60 to 75 with acute or convalescent COVID-19. In nucleotides, the CDR3 is TGTGCCAGCAGCTTGGGGCCCAGCGGGAGTGATGAGCAGTTCTTC. This translates into CASSLGPSGSDEQFF. The variable domain in full, with the rest retrieved from reference TRBV5-4 and TRBJ2-1, is ETGVTQSPTHLIKTRGQQVTLRCSSQSGHNTVSWYQQALGQGPQFIFQYYREEENGRGNFPPRFSGLQFPNYSSELNVNALELDDSALYLCASSLGPSGSDEQFFGPGTRLTVL.